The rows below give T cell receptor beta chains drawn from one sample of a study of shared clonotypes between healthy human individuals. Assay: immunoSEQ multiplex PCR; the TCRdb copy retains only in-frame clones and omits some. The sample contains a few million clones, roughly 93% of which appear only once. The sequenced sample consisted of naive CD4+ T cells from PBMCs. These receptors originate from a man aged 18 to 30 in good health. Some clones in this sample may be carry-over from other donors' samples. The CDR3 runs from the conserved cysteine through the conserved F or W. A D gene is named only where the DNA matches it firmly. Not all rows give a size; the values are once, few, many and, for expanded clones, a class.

CASSPSKGEGAQQFF,TGTGCCAGCAGCCCATCTAAGGGGGAAGGCGCTCAGCAGTTCTTC,.,TRBJ2-1,.,TRBV11-3
CASSLPLGPYSGANVLTF,TGTGCCAGCAGCTTACCTCTGGGCCCATACTCTGGGGCCAACGTCCTGACTTTC,.,TRBJ2-6,.,TRBV7-2
CATSRGGQGSNEKLFF,TGTGCCACCAGCAGAGGGGGACAGGGGTCTAATGAAAAACTGTTTTTT,.,TRBJ1-4,TRBD1,TRBV15
CASSPRGDYYGYTF,TGTGCCAGCAGCCCCCGGGGGGATTACTATGGCTACACCTTC,.,TRBJ1-2,.,TRBV7-2
CAISESTAQPQHF,TGTGCCATCAGTGAGTCGACTGCACAGCCCCAGCATTTT,.,TRBJ1-5,.,TRBV10-3
CASSASLTSTDTQYF,TGCGCCAGCAGCGCCTCATTAACTAGCACAGATACGCAGTATTTT,.,TRBJ2-3,.,TRBV5-1
CARSYLRSPAWWVEQYF,TGTGCCAGAAGCTACCTGAGGAGCCCGGCGTGGTGGGTCGAGCAGTACTTC,.,TRBJ2-7,.,TRBV5-3
CASSFKLHSLSAEAFF,TGTGCCAGCAGCTTCAAACTCCACTCTTTGTCCGCTGAAGCTTTCTTT,.,TRBJ1-1,.,TRBV11-1
CASSRGTGNTEAFF,TGTGCCAGCAGTCGAGGGACAGGGAACACTGAAGCTTTCTTT,.,TRBJ1-1,TRBD1,TRBV7-9
CSVRRLRAGATEQYF,TGCAGCGTTCGCCGATTAAGGGCAGGGGCAACCGAGCAGTACTTC,.,TRBJ2-7,.,TRBV29-1
CASSWRAEADTQYF,TGTGCCAGCAGCTGGAGGGCCGAAGCAGATACGCAGTATTTT,.,TRBJ2-3,.,TRBV13
CAWSNGQATDTQYF,TGTGCCTGGAGTAACGGACAGGCTACAGATACGCAGTATTTT,.,TRBJ2-3,TRBD1,TRBV30
CASSFLGTDQETQYF,TGTGCCAGCAGTTTTTTAGGGACCGATCAAGAGACCCAGTACTTC,.,TRBJ2-5,.,TRBV28
CASSQDRASGTYEQYF,TGTGCCAGCAGCCAAGATAGGGCTAGCGGGACCTACGAGCAGTACTTC,.,TRBJ2-7,TRBD2,TRBV4-2
CASSLGRRAQETQYF,TGTGCCAGCAGCTTGGGGCGGAGGGCACAGGAGACCCAGTACTTC,.,TRBJ2-5,.,TRBV5-4
CASSVLICPRAPPIELNNEQFF,TGTGCCAGCAGCGTCTTAATTTGCCCCAGGGCCCCTCCCATAGAATTGAACAATGAGCAGTTCTTC,once,TRBJ2-1,.,TRBV9
CSVVRGYSYNEQFF,TGCAGCGTAGTCAGGGGATACTCCTACAATGAGCAGTTCTTC,.,TRBJ2-1,.,TRBV29-1
CASSPLRQGAEAFF,TGTGCCAGCTCACCACTGAGACAGGGGGCTGAAGCTTTCTTT,.,TRBJ1-1,TRBD1,TRBV18
CAWSVTGNQPQHF,TGTGCCTGGAGTGTCACCGGCAATCAGCCCCAGCATTTT,.,TRBJ1-5,.,TRBV30